Listed below are T cell receptor beta chains from one sample, sequenced in a study of blood T cell repertoires in COVID-19. Libraries were prepared by immunoSEQ multiplex PCR; TCRdb keeps only in-frame clonotypes and omits some of them. The sample shows 190,000 or so clones, around four fifths of them seen only once. Sequencing was done on a sample of PBMCs or T cells enriched from blood (not recorded which). These receptors were obtained from a man aged 40-50 years who had recovered from COVID-19. CDR3s include the opening cysteine and the closing phenylalanine or tryptophan. The D gene is left open where the match is weak. Size is stated for part of the rows, as once, few or many counts, or as a class when the clone is expanded.

TRBD1	-	TRBV7-2	TRBJ1-3	TGTGCCAGCAGCTTCGACAGGGTGGGAGGAAACACCATATATTTT	CASSFDRVGGNTIYF
-	-	TRBV6-5	TRBJ1-1	TGTGCCAGCAGTACCGGGACAAGGAACACTGAAGCTTTCTTT	CASSTGTRNTEAFF
TRBD1	many	TRBV11-1	TRBJ1-2	TGTGCCAGCAGCGGAACGGGACAGGGGGCATGGGGCTACACCTTC	CASSGTGQGAWGYTF
-	-	TRBV6-6	TRBJ1-2	TGTGCCAGCAGTTCGACAGACTATGGCTACACCTTC	CASSSTDYGYTF
TRBD1	-	TRBV5-6	TRBJ1-2	TGTGCCAGCAGCTTCGGACAGGGAAGATATGGCTACACCTTC	CASSFGQGRYGYTF
-	few	TRBV21-1	TRBJ2-3	TGTGCCAGGAACACTAGCGGGACGCAGTATTTT	CARNTSGTQYF
-	few	TRBV19	TRBJ2-7	TGTGCCAGTAGTATAACAGGGTCGAGCTCCTACGAGCAGTACTTC	CASSITGSSSYEQYF
TRBD1	-	TRBV5-1	TRBJ1-1	TGCGCCAGCAGCTCCCTCACACGGGACAGGGGTTCCACTGAAGCTTTCTTT	CASSSLTRDRGSTEAFF
-	-	TRBV10-3	TRBJ1-6	TGTGCCATCAGGGGTACGACAGGTAGGGGGTCACCCCTCCACTTT	CAIRGTTGRGSPLHF
-	-	TRBV27	TRBJ1-6	TGTGCCAGCAGTTTCGAGGTCACAGGGAATTCACCCCTCCACTTT	CASSFEVTGNSPLHF
-	-	TRBV5-1	TRBJ1-2	TGCGCCAGCACCCCAGCAGGGGTCTCCTATGGCTACACCTTC	CASTPAGVSYGYTF
-	-	TRBV6-5	TRBJ1-1	TGTGCCAGCAGTTACGATTTGGGGGGTACGACTGAAGCTTTCTTT	CASSYDLGGTTEAFF
-	-	TRBV11-1	TRBJ2-1	TGTGCCAGCAGCTCCATGGACAGCTACAATGAGCAGTTCTTC	CASSSMDSYNEQFF
TRBD2	-	TRBV5-8	TRBJ2-1	TGTGCCAGCAGCTCGGAGACTAGCGGTTACAATGAGCAGTTCTTC	CASSSETSGYNEQFF
TRBD2	once	TRBV6-4	TRBJ2-3	TGTGCCAGCAGTGACTCAAGCGGGGGGGCCGCAGATACGCAGTATTTT	CASSDSSGGAADTQYF
TRBD2	-	TRBV18	TRBJ2-7	TGTGCCAGCTCACCCCGGACTAGCGGGAAGGCGGGCGAGCAGTACTTC	CASSPRTSGKAGEQYF
-	once	TRBV29-1	TRBJ1-6	TGCAGCGTCGCCCAGGGTAGGGATTCACCCCTCCACTTT	CSVAQGRDSPLHF